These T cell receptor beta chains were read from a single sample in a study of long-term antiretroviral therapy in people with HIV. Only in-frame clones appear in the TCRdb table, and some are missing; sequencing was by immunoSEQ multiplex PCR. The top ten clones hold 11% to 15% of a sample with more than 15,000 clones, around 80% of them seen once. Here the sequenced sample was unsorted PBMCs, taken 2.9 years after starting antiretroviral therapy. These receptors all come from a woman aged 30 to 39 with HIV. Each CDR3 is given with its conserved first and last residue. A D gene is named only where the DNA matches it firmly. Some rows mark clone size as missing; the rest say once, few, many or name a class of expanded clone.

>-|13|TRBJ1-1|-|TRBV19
CASSIWVFDEAFF
TGTGCCAGTAGTATCTGGGTTTTTGATGAAGCTTTCTTT
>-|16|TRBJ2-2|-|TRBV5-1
CASSPYDWTNTGELFF
TGCGCCAGCAGCCCGTACGACTGGACGAACACCGGGGAGCTGTTTTTT
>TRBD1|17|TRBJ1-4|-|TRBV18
CASSRASSGTGAVELFF
TGTGCCAGCTCACGGGCGAGCTCCGGGACAGGGGCTGTCGAACTGTTTTTT
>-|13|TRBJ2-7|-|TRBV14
CASSLAASYEQYF
TGTGCCAGCAGCCTCGCAGCCTCCTACGAGCAGTACTTC
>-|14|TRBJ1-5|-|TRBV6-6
CASNPLNRHQPQHF
TGTGCCAGCAACCCTCTAAACCGTCATCAGCCCCAGCATTTT
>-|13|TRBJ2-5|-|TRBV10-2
CASTGWQGGPQYF
TGCGCCAGCACGGGTTGGCAGGGGGGGCCCCAGTACTTC
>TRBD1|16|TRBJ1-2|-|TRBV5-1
CASSWAEGAHNYGYTF
TGCGCCAGCAGCTGGGCCGAGGGGGCCCACAACTATGGCTACACCTTC
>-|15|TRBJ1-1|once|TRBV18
CASSPVNRPNTEAFF
TGTGCCAGCTCACCAGTCAACAGGCCGAACACTGAAGCTTTCTTT
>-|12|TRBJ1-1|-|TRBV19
CASTPGAWGAFF
TGTGCCAGTACTCCGGGGGCCTGGGGAGCTTTCTTT
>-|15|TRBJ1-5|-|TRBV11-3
CASSSGQTLNQPQHF
TGTGCCAGCAGCTCCGGACAGACCCTAAATCAGCCCCAGCATTTT
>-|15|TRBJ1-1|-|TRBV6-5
CASSATPRGNTEAFF
TGTGCCAGCAGTGCAACTCCAAGGGGGAACACTGAAGCTTTCTTT
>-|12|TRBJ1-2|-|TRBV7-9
CASSLQGPGYTF
TGTGCCAGCAGCCTCCAGGGGCCTGGCTACACCTTC
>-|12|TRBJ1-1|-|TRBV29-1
CSAYRVYTEAFF
TGCAGCGCGTACAGGGTGTACACTGAAGCTTTCTTT
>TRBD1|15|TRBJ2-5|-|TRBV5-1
CASSLVGTDQETQYF
TGCGCCAGCAGCTTGGTAGGGACAGACCAAGAGACCCAGTACTTC
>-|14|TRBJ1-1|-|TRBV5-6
CASSLGGVGTEAFF
TGTGCCAGCAGCTTGGGAGGGGTGGGCACTGAAGCTTTCTTT
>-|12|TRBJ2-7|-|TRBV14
CASSQDSYEQYF
TGTGCCAGCAGCCAAGACAGCTACGAGCAGTACTTC
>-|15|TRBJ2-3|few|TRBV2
CASSAASGGSDTQYF
TGTGCCAGCAGTGCGGCTAGTGGAGGTTCAGATACGCAGTATTTT
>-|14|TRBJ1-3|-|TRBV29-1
CSAGDNSAGNTIYF
TGCAGCGCCGGGGACAATTCTGCTGGAAACACCATATATTTT
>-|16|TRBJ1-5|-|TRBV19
CASSPQDGVLNQPQHF
TGTGCCAGTAGTCCTCAAGACGGAGTACTAAATCAGCCCCAGCATTTT
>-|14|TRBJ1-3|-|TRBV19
CASSAEGSGNTIYF
TGTGCCAGTAGTGCCGAGGGGAGTGGAAACACCATATATTTT
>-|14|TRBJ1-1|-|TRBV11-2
CASSQTGAWTEAFF
TGTGCCAGCAGCCAGACGGGGGCATGGACTGAAGCTTTCTTT
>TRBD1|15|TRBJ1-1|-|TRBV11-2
CASSFQTGGSAEAFF
TGTGCCAGCAGCTTTCAAACAGGGGGCTCCGCTGAAGCTTTCTTT
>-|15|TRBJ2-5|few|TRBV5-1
CASSFGGSGSETQYF
TGCGCCAGCAGCTTCGGAGGGAGCGGTTCAGAGACCCAGTACTTC
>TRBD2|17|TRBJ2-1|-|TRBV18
CASSPGPSGGVHNEQFF
TGTGCCAGCTCACCAGGGCCTAGCGGGGGGGTGCACAATGAGCAGTTCTTC
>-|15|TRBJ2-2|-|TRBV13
CASSGNRANTGELFF
TGTGCCAGCAGCGGCAACAGGGCGAACACCGGGGAGCTGTTTTTT
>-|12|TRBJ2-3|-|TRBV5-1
CASSFGADTQYF
TGCGCCAGCAGCTTTGGGGCAGATACGCAGTATTTT
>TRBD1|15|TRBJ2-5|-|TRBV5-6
CASSLVGQGGETQYF
TGTGCCAGCAGCTTGGTGGGACAGGGAGGGGAGACCCAGTACTTC
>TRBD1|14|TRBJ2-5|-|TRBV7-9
CASSAALGQAIQYF
TGTGCCAGCAGCGCAGCCCTCGGACAGGCGATACAGTACTTC
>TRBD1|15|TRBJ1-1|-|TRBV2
CASSSDRGLLTEAFF
TGTGCCAGCAGTTCCGACAGGGGCCTCTTAACTGAAGCTTTCTTT
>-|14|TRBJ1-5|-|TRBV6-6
CASSYYSPEQPQHF
TGTGCCAGCAGTTACTACAGTCCAGAGCAGCCCCAGCATTTT
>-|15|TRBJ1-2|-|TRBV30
CAWITPGLLNYGYTF
TGTGCCTGGATCACTCCGGGACTTCTTAACTATGGCTACACCTTC
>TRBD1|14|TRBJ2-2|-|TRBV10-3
CATTDRANTGELFF
TGTGCCACGACGGACAGGGCGAACACCGGGGAGCTGTTTTTT
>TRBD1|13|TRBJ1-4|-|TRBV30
CAWRGQPNEKLFF
TGTGCCTGGAGGGGACAGCCTAATGAAAAACTGTTTTTT
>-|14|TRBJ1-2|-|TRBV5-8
CASEDGNGIYGYTF
TGTGCCAGCGAGGATGGGAACGGGATCTATGGCTACACCTTC
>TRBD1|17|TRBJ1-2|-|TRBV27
CASSLRTGGELGYGYTF
TGTGCCAGCAGTTTAAGGACAGGGGGCGAATTAGGCTATGGCTACACCTTC
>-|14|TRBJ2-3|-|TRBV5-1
CASSPQVSTDTQYF
TGCGCCAGCAGCCCGCAGGTGAGCACAGATACGCAGTATTTT
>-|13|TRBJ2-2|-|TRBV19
CASSINRAGELFF
TGTGCCAGTAGTATTAACAGGGCCGGGGAGCTGTTTTTT
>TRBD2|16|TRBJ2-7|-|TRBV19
CASSLGAGASSYEQYF
TGTGCCAGTAGTCTCGGAGCGGGGGCGTCGAGCTACGAGCAGTACTTC
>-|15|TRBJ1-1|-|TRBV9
CASSVNSQMNTEAFF
TGTGCCAGCAGCGTAAACAGCCAGATGAACACTGAAGCTTTCTTT
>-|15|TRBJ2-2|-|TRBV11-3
CASSLVSTNTGELFF
TGTGCCAGCAGCTTAGTTTCCACGAACACCGGGGAGCTGTTTTTT
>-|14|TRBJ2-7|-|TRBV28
CASKGSSMSYEQYF
TGTGCCAGCAAAGGGTCGTCAATGTCCTACGAGCAGTACTTC
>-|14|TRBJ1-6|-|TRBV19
CASSQQSNNSPLHF
TGTGCCAGTAGTCAACAGTCTAATAATTCACCCCTCCACTTT
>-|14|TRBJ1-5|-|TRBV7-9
CASSLEYSNQPQHF
TGTGCCAGCAGCTTAGAATATAGCAATCAGCCCCAGCATTTT
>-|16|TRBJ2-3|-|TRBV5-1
CASSRPLEGPTDTQYF
TGCGCCAGCAGCCGACCACTAGAGGGACCCACAGATACGCAGTATTTT
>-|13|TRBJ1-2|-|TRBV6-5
CASSLGSNYGYTF
TGTGCCAGCAGTTTGGGCAGTAACTATGGCTACACCTTC
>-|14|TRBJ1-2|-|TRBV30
CASLPQAANYGYTF
TGTGCCTCTCTACCCCAGGCGGCTAACTATGGCTACACCTTC
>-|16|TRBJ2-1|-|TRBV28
CASPPDWGISAHEQFF
TGTGCCAGCCCCCCAGATTGGGGGATATCGGCCCATGAGCAGTTCTTC
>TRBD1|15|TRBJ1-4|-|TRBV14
CASSHLGQKNEKLFF
TGTGCCAGCAGCCATTTGGGACAGAAGAATGAAAAACTGTTTTTT
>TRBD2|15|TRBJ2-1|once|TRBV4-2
CASSLGLAGDNEQFF
TGTGCCAGCAGCCTCGGACTAGCGGGGGACAATGAGCAGTTCTTC
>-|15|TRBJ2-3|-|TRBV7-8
CASSHYRGLTDTQYF
TGTGCCAGCAGCCATTACAGGGGACTCACAGATACGCAGTATTTT
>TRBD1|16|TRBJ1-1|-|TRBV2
CASIRQGVVMNTEAFF
TGTGCCAGCATTCGCCAGGGGGTAGTAATGAACACTGAAGCTTTCTTT
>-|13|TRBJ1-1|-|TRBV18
CASSQTRDGEAFF
TGTGCCAGCTCACAAACAAGGGACGGTGAAGCTTTCTTT
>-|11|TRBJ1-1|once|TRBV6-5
CASRLDREAFF
TGTGCCAGCAGACTGGACAGAGAAGCTTTCTTT
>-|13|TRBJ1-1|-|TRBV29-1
CSVEGRMNTEAFF
TGCAGCGTTGAGGGGCGCATGAACACTGAAGCTTTCTTT
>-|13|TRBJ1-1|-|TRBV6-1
CASLQGLFTEAFF
TGTGCCAGCTTACAGGGTCTGTTCACTGAAGCTTTCTTT
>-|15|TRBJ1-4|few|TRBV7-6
CASSLETGGDEKLFF
TGTGCCAGCAGCTTAGAGACAGGAGGTGATGAAAAACTGTTTTTT
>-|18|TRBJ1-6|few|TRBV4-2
CASSHKTDLNLNNSPLHF
TGTGCCAGCAGCCACAAGACGGACCTCAATCTCAATAATTCACCCCTCCACTTT
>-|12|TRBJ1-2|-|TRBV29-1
CSVEDESYGYTF
TGCAGCGTTGAAGATGAGAGCTATGGCTACACCTTC
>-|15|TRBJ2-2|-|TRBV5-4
CASTVEGANTGELFF
TGTGCCAGCACCGTTGAGGGTGCGAACACCGGGGAGCTGTTTTTT